The clone carrying this TCR beta chain was counted ten times or more. The antigen remains undetermined. V lost 4 bases to trimming and J lost 3 bases; unmatched junction nucleotides: 9. The CDR3 has 15 residues. Molecular-barcoded quantitative 5'-RACE produced these TCR beta libraries. From the 5' RACE reads, TCRdb called clonotypes with MiXCR, one entry per CDR3 protein. The sample yields fewer than 50,000 distinct CDR3 sequences, 8% to 13% seen once. The data originate from a study of CD8 T cells in ankylosing spondylitis. Broader study findings: In ankylosing spondylitis patients, matched synovial fluid reportedly showed significant enrichment of disease-linked clones.

The sequenced sample was blood, either unsorted or a sorted T cell fraction (not recorded which). The rearrangement uses TRBV12-3 or TRBV12-4 and TRBJ2-7; 7 bases align to TRBD1. The TCR was taken from a male donor with ankylosing spondylitis or in good health (not recorded which). CDR3 protein: CASSSGTEDVYEQYF. The CDR3 region has the DNA TGTGCCAGCAGTTCCGGGACAGAAGATGTCTACGAGCAGTACTTC.